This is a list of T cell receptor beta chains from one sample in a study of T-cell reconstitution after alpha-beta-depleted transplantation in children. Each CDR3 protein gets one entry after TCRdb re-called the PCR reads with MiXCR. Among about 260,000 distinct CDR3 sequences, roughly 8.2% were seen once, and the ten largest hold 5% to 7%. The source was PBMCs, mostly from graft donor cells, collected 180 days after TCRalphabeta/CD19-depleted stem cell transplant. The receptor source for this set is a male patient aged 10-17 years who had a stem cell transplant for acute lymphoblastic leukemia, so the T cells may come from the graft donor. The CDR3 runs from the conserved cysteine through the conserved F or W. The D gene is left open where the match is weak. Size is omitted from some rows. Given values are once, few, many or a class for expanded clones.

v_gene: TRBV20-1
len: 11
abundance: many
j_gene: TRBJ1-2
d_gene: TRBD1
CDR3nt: TGCAGTGCCTCGACAGGGGGTGGCTACACCTTC
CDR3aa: CSASTGGGYTF

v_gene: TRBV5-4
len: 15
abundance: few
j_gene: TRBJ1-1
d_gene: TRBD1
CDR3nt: TGTGCCAGCAGCCAGAAACAGGGGGCGAGTACTGAAGCTTTCTTT
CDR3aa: CASSQKQGASTEAFF

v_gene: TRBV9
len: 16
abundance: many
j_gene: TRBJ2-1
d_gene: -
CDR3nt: TGTGCCAGCAGCGCTCGGACTCTTAGCTCCTACAATGAGCAGTTCTTC
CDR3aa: CASSARTLSSYNEQFF

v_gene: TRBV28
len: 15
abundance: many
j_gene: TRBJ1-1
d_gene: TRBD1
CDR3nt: TGTGCCAGCAGTCTCCGCGGACAGGGGAACAGTGAAGCTTTCTTT
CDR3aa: CASSLRGQGNSEAFF

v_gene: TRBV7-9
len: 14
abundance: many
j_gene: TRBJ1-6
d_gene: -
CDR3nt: TGTGCCAGCAGTCCCCGGGACGCCGATTCACCCCTCCACTTT
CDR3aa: CASSPRDADSPLHF

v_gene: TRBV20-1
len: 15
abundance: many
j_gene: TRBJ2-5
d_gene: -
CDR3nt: TGCAGTGCTAGAGATTTTAACAGGGATCAAGAGACCCAGTACTTC
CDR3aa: CSARDFNRDQETQYF

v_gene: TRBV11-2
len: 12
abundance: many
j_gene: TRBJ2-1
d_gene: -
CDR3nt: TGTGCCAGCAGCTTATACGGGAGTGGGCAGTTCTTC
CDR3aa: CASSLYGSGQFF

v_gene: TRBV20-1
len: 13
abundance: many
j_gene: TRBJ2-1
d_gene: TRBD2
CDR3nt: TGCAGTGCTAGAGATAGCACTAGCGGTGAGCAGTTCTTC
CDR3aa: CSARDSTSGEQFF

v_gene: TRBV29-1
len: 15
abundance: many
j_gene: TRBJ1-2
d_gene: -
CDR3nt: TGCAGCGTTGAGATTTGGACTCCCAAAGGAGGGGGCTACACCTTC
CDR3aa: CSVEIWTPKGGGYTF

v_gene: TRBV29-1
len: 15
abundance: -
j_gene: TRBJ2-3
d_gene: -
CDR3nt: TGCAGCGTCGCGGGGACAGTGGGCATGACAGATACGCAGTATTTT
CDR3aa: CSVAGTVGMTDTQYF

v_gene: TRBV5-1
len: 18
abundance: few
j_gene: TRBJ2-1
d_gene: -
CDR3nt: TGCGCCAGCAGCTTGACCCCTAGTCACCTAAGCTCCTACAATGAGCAGTTCTTC
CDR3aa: CASSLTPSHLSSYNEQFF

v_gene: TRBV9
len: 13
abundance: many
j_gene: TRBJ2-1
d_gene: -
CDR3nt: TGTGCCAGCGCCTGGGGCGAGGACAATGAGCAGTTCTTC
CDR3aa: CASAWGEDNEQFF

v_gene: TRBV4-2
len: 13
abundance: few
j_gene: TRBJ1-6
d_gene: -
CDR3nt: TGTGCCAGCAGCCAAGAAGGAAGCTCACCCCTCCACTTT
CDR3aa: CASSQEGSSPLHF

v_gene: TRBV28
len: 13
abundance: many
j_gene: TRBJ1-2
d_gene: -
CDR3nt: TGTGCCAGCGGTCAACCCCGACTATATGGCTACACCTTC
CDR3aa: CASGQPRLYGYTF

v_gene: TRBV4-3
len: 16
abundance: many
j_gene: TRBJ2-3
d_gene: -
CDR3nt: TGCGCCAGCAGCCAAGATAGGCCCACCCCTACAGATACGCAGTATTTT
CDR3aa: CASSQDRPTPTDTQYF

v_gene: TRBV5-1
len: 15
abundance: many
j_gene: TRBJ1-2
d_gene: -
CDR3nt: TGCGCCAGCAGCTTCGGAGGGTACGGAATAGAAGGCTACACCTTC
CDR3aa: CASSFGGYGIEGYTF

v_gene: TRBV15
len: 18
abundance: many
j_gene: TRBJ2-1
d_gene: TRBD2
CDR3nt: TGTGCCACCAGCAGAGAGACGGGAGGGCGAGGCTCCTACAATGAGCAGTTCTTC
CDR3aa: CATSRETGGRGSYNEQFF

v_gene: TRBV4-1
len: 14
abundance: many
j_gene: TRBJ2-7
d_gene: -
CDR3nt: TGCGCCAGCAGCCAAGCCCTGGCGCCCCGCGAGCAGTACTTC
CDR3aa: CASSQALAPREQYF

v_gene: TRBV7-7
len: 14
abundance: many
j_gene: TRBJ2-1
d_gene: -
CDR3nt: TGTGCCAGCAGCTTAACTATAGGACTTAACGAGCAGTTCTTC
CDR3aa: CASSLTIGLNEQFF

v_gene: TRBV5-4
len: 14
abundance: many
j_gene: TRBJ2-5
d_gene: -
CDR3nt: TGTGCCAGCAGCGCCGGGACCTTCCAAGAGACCCAGTACTTC
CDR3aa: CASSAGTFQETQYF

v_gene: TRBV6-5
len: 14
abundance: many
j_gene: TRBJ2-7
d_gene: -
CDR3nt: TGTGCCAGCAGTTACCCGTGGCCTCCCTACGAGCAGTACTTC
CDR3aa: CASSYPWPPYEQYF

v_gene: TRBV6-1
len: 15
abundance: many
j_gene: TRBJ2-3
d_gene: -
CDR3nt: TGTGCCAGCAGTCCTATGAACCTCCTCACAGATACGCAGTATTTT
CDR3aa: CASSPMNLLTDTQYF

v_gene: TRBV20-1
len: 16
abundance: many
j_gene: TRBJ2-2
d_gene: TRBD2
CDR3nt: TGCAGTGCTAGACCAACTAGCGGGAGTTTTACCGGGGAGCTGTTTTTT
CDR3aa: CSARPTSGSFTGELFF

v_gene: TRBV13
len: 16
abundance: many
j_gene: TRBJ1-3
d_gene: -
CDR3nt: TGTGCCAGCAGCGACCGGACGGACCTCCGGGGAAACACCATATATTTT
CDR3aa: CASSDRTDLRGNTIYF

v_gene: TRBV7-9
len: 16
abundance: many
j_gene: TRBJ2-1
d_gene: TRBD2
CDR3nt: TGTGCCAGCAGCTCGAGCGGGAGGGCCTCCTACAATGAGCAGTTCTTC
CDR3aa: CASSSSGRASYNEQFF

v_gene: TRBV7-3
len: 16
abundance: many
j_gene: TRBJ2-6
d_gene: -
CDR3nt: TGTGCCAGCAGCTTACACAGTAGCTCTGGGGCCAACGTCCTGACTTTC
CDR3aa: CASSLHSSSGANVLTF

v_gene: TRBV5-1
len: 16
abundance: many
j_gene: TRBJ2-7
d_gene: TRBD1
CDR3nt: TGCGCCAGCAGCTTAGGGGGACAGGATAATTCCTACGAGCAGTACTTC
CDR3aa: CASSLGGQDNSYEQYF

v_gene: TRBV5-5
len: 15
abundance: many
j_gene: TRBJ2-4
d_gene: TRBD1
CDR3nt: TGTGCCAGCAGCTTGGAGGCGACAGGGCTGAACATTCAGTACTTC
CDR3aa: CASSLEATGLNIQYF

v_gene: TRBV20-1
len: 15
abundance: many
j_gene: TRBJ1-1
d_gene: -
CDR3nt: TGCAGTGCTAGAGCCTCAGGGAGGCTCTCCACTGAAGCTTTCTTT
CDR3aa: CSARASGRLSTEAFF

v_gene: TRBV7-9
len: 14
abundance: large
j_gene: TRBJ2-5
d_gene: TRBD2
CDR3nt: TGTGCCAGCAGCTTCGCGGGGGGGCAAGAGACCCAGTACTTC
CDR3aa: CASSFAGGQETQYF

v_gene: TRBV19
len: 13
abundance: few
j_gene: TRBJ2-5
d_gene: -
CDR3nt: TGTGCCAGTAGTGTTCTGGGCCAAGAGACCCAGTACTTC
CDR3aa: CASSVLGQETQYF

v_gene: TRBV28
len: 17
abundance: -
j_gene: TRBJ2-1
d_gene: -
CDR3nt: TGTGCCAGCAGTTTGGTCCTGGGAGGCAGGGGTAAGGATGAGCAGTTCTTC
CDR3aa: CASSLVLGGRGKDEQFF

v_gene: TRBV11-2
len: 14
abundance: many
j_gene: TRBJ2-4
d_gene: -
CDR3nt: TGTGCCAGCAGCTTAATGGACAGCAAAAACATTCAGTACTTC
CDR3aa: CASSLMDSKNIQYF

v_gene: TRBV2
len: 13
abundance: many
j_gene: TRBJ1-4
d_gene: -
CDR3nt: TGTGCCAGCAGCGGACAGCCGAATGAAAAACTGTTTTTT
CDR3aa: CASSGQPNEKLFF

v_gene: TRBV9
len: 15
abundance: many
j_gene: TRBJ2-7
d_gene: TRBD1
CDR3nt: TGTGCCAGCAGCGTACTGCCAGGGGGTGCCAACGAGCAGTACTTC
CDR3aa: CASSVLPGGANEQYF

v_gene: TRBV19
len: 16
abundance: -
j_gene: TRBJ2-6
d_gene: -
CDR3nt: TGTGCCAGTAGTAGCAGGCCCCGCTCTGGGGCCAACGTCCTGACTTTC
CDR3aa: CASSSRPRSGANVLTF

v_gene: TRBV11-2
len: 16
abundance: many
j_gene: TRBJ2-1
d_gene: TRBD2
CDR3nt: TGTGCCAGCAGCTTAGGATGGACTAGCGGCTACAATGAGCAGTTCTTC
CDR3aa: CASSLGWTSGYNEQFF

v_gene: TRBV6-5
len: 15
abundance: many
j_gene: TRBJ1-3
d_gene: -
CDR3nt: TGTGCCAGCAGTTACGGGTATATGAAGGGAAACACCATATATTTT
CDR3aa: CASSYGYMKGNTIYF

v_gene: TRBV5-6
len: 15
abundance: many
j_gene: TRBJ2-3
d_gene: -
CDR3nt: TGTGCCAGCAGCTCCGCAGGGATTATCACAGATACGCAGTATTTT
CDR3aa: CASSSAGIITDTQYF

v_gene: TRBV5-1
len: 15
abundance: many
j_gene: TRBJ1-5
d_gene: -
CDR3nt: TGCGCCAGCAGCTTGGGATGGGGCGAAGGTCAGCCCCAGCATTTT
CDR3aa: CASSLGWGEGQPQHF

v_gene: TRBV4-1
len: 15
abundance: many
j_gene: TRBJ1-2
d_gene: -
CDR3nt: TGCGCCAGCAGCCAAGAGGGAGCGACTAACTATGGCTACACCTTC
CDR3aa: CASSQEGATNYGYTF